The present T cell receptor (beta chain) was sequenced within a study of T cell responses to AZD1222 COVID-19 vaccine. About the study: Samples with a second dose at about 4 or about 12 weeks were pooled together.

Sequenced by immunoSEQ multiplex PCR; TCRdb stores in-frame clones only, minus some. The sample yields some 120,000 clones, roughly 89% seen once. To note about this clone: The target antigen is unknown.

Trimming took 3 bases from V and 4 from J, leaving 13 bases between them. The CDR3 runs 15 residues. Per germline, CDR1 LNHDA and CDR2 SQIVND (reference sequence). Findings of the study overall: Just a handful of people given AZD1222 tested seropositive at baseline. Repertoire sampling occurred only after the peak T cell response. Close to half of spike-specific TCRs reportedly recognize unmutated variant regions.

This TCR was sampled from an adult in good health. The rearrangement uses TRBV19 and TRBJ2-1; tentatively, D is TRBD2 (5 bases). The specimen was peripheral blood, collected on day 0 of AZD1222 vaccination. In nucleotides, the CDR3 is TGTGCCAGTAGTATCTTCCTAGCCGATTACAATGAGCAGTTCTTC. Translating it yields CASSIFLADYNEQFF.